This T cell receptor beta chain was recorded in a study of T cells in Graves' hyperthyroidism and ophthalmopathy. From RNA transcripts, TCR beta CDR3 regions were amplified. The TCR CDR3 first-round RT-PCR relied on the HTBI primer set. TCRdb reprocessed the multiplex PCR reads via MiXCR and lists one record per CDR3 protein. Here the sample spans hundreds of thousands of distinct CDR3 sequences, more than 11% being singletons. This clonotype has only a few counts. Trimming left V 5 bases short and J 6 bases short, with 25 bases between. Per the germline V gene, CDR1 is MNHEY and CDR2 is SMNVEV (reference sequence). The CDR3 sequence is 17 residues long. Each patient was aged 18 to 65 and had newly diagnosed hyperthyroidism of under 2 months' duration. Exclusion criteria comprised uncontrolled infection, other autoimmune disease, pregnancy or lactation.

Specimen: blood. The receptor's source is a woman aged 25 to 39 with Graves' hyperthyroidism that later progressed to Graves' ophthalmopathy. This chain links TRBV27 with TRBJ1-2; D is unresolved. The CDR3 spells CASSPSQAQTVSDGYTF. The CDR3 DNA reads TGTGCCAGCAGTCCTTCCCAGGCCCAAACAGTTTCCGATGGCTACACCTTC.